The following is a TCR beta chain sequence with its context. This clonotype was counted at least ten times. Its antigen is unknown. No much larger clonotype is one base removed from it; base qualities were not supplied. Library generation was performed with multiplex PCR. Sequencing was performed on an Illumina HiSeq 4000. CDR3 regions were amplified by Arm-PCR with iRepertoire HTBI primers to construct TCR beta libraries. PCR products were gel purified before sequencing. The study's own analysis went as follows. Gene usage analysis of CDR3 amino acid clonotypes used the roughly 62 TRBV and around 13 TRBJ segments found across samples. COPE and FqMerger were used to merge filtered high-quality paired reads into contigs. BLAST was used to align contigs to the IMGT TRBV, TRBD and TRBJ reference genes, and CDR3 was defined following IMGT. Highly expanded clones were defined as clonotypes with a frequency above 0.1%. Shannon entropy served as the measure of repertoire diversity, while the Gini coefficient captured V-J evenness. Public clonotypes were defined as clonotypes shared by more than one individual. TCRdb reran the public reads through fastp at Q25 and MiXCR, keeping productive beta chains. Identical CDR3 proteins give one entry, which carries the most common genes and DNA. The V and J calls reflect TCRdb's pipeline rather than the authors' work. The sample data list 350,000 to 450,000 distinct CDR3 sequences, and 10% to 15% of these were observed just once. Jointly, the top ten make up approximately 20% of the sample.

The data were taken from a study of regulatory T cells in long-lasting Graves disease (dated by TCRdb to 2020 to 2023). In the study overall: Patients with newly diagnosed Graves' disease had been on antithyroid drugs for under 3 months. This study used TCR sequencing and RNA sequencing of peripheral blood to compare persistent Graves' disease patients against newly diagnosed Graves' disease patients. The study took place in China and was registered as a clinical trial. A total of around 35 samples underwent TCR sequencing, from about 13 patients with persistent Graves' disease and around 20 patients with newly diagnosed Graves' disease.

Study-level results and caveats: The authors acknowledged the small sample size as a limitation that may reduce accuracy. More public clonotypes were shared among persistent patients (more than 2,500) than among newly diagnosed patients (966). Only peripheral blood was studied, because thyroid tissue, the primary lesion, was inaccessible. Sequencing and analysis were restricted to the TCR beta chain. Lower TCR Shannon entropy and fewer highly expanded clones were observed in persistent Graves' disease patients than in newly diagnosed patients, which suggested clonal expansion.

Read against the paper, the sample's time point label means: newly diagnosed GD, antithyroid drugs for less than 3 months. For both TCR sequencing and RNA sequencing, RNA was extracted from PBMCs using TRIzol. Graves' disease was diagnosed according to American Thyroid Association guidelines. Patients for the study were recruited at an endocrinology department in Xi'an, China. Each patient gave approximately 10 milliliters of peripheral blood, collected in an EDTA anticoagulant tube. PBMCs were isolated by Ficoll Paque Plus density gradient separation without further T cell sorting. An Agilent 2100 Bioanalyzer and agarose gel were used to check RNA quality, while a NanoDrop 2000 measured RNA concentration. These data were likewise used in another study, on T cells in Graves' hyperthyroidism and ophthalmopathy. The other study reports the following: A patient counted as having stable Graves' hyperthyroidism if no progression to ophthalmopathy occurred over 18 months of follow-up. The hyperthyroidism patients were between 18 and 65 years old and newly diagnosed, with a disease duration of less than 2 months. The study excluded patients with uncontrolled infections, other autoimmune diseases, pregnancy or lactation. Diagnoses relied on clinical symptoms, serum thyroxine and TRAb, thyroid ultrasound and orbital computed tomography. A first-round RT-PCR of the TCR CDR3 used the HTBI primer set with the Qiagen OneStep RT-PCR kit. Most expanded thyroid clonotypes (frequency above 0.001) were also found in blood, which suggests that blood repertoires may mirror thyroid immune responses. In cross-validation, a model built on a 13 V-J signature told ophthalmopathy apart from stable hyperthyroidism with just under 90% sensitivity and roughly 81% specificity, and in testing the same model reached 80%/75%. During validation, the model predicted progression to ophthalmopathy a median of approximately 6.5 months ahead of onset, with almost 71% sensitivity and about 75% specificity. TCR V-J signatures able to tell the groups apart were searched for in a discovery cohort of 90 to 100 patients, of whom more than 40 had Graves' ophthalmopathy and about 60 had stable Graves' hyperthyroidism. Prospective prediction of ophthalmopathy was tested in an independent validation cohort of about 19 hyperthyroidism patients and some 17 patients who later progressed to ophthalmopathy. The 100 or so discovery patients were randomly split 7:3 into training and test sets. Thyroid tissue and blood T-cell repertoires from more than 5 Graves' hyperthyroidism patients were also compared in the study. Once sampling was done, hyperthyroidism patients were given methimazole at a starting dose of 30 mg daily, whereas ophthalmopathy patients were given high-dose intravenous methylprednisolone. The libraries were constructed in a second round of multiplex PCR and then size-selected and purified. Paired-end sequencing of the libraries was performed with 100 bp reads on an Illumina HiSeq2000. SOAPnuke was used to process the raw data, with reads discarded if the reads contained adapters or uncalled bases, had a mean Phred below 15, or lacked an exact constant-primer or identifier match. High-quality paired reads were merged using COPE v1.2.5, and each unique nucleotide sequence was defined as a clonotype. MiTCR v1.1 was used to align clonotypes to the IMGT TRBV, TRBD and TRBJ reference segments. Analysis was restricted to V-J combinations with a frequency above 0.0001, which covered roughly 99% of repertoires. The TCS score was defined as the ratio of F50 (clonal expansion) to E x V (chaos), calculated using BLOSUM62-based TCRdist between CDR3 peptides within each V-J. Welch's t-statistics and random forest reduced several hundred V-J features to 10 to 15, which were used in a naive Bayes classifier (R e1071). No statistical method was used to fix the sample size in advance, and group allocation was not hidden from the investigators. TCR Vbeta CDR3 sequencing of 130 to 150 peripheral blood samples (about 45 ophthalmopathy, around 80 hyperthyroidism and approximately 17 progressor patients) is reported in the paper.

The TCR sequence derives from a woman aged 18-35 years with Graves disease. Donor details come from another sample of the same person, matched by shared clones. The sequences come from peripheral blood mononuclear cells (PBMCs), collected at new diagnosis, from a patient treated with antithyroid drugs.

The nucleotides are TGTGCCAGCAGGGTGACAGGTCGGGGTGAAAAACTGTTTTTT. It codes for CASRVTGRGEKLFF. This receptor chain uses TRBV12-3 or TRBV12-4 and TRBJ1-4; TRBD1 is a possible D gene, resting on 6 matching bases. From its cysteine to its phenylalanine, the CDR3 spans 14 amino acids. CDR3 DNA is the only sequence kept; it has 42 bases, read in frame from the first base. At the junction V is shortened by 6 bases and J by 7 bases, with 15 bases in between.